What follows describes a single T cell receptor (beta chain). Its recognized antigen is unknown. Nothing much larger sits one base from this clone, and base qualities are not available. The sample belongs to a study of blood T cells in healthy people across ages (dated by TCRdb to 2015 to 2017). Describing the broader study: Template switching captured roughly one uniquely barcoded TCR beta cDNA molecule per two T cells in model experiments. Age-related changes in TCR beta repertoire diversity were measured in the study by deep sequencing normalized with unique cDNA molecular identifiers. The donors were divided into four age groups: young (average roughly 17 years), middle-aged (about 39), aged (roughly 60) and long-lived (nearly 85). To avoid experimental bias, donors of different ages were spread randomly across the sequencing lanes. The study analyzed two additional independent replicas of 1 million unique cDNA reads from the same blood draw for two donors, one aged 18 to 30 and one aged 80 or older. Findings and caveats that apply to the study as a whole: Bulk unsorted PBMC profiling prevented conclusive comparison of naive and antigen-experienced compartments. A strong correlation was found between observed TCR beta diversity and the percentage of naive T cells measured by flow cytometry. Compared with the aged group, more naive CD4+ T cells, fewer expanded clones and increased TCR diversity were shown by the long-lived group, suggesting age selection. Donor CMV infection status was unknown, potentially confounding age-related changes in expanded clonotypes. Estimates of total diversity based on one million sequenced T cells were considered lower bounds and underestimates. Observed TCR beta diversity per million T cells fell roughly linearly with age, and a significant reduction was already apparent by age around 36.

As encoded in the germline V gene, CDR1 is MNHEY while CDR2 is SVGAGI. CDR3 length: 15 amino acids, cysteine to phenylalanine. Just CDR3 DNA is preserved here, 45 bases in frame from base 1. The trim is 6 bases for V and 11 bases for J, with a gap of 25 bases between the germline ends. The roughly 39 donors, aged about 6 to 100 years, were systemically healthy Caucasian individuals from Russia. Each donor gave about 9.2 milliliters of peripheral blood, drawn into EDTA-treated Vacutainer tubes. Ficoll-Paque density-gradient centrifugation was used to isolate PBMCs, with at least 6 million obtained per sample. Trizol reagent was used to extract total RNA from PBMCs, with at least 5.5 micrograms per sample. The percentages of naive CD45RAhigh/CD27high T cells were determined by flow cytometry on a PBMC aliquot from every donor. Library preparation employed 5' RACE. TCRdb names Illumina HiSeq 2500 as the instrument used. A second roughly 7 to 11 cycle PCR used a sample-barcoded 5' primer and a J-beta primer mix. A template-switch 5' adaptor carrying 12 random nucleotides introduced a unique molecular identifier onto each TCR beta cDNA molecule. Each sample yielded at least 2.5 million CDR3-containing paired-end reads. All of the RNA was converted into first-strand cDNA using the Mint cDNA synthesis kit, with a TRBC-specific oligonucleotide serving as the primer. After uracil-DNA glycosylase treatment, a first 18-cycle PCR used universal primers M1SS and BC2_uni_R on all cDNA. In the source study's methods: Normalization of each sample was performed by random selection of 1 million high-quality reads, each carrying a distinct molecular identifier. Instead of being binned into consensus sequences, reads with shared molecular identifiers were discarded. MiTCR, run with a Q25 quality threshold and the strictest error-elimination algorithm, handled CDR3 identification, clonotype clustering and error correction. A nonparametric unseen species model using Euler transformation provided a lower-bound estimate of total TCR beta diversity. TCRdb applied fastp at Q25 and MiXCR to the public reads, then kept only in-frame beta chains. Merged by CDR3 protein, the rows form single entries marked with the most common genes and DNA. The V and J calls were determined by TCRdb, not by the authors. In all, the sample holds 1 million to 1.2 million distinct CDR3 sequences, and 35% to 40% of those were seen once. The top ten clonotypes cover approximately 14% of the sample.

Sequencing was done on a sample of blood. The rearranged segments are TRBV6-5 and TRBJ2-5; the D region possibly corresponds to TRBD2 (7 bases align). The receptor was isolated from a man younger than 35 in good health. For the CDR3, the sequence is CASSPILGGPNEQYF. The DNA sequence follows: TGTGCCAGCAGCCCCATCCTGGGGGGGCCTAATGAGCAGTACTTC.